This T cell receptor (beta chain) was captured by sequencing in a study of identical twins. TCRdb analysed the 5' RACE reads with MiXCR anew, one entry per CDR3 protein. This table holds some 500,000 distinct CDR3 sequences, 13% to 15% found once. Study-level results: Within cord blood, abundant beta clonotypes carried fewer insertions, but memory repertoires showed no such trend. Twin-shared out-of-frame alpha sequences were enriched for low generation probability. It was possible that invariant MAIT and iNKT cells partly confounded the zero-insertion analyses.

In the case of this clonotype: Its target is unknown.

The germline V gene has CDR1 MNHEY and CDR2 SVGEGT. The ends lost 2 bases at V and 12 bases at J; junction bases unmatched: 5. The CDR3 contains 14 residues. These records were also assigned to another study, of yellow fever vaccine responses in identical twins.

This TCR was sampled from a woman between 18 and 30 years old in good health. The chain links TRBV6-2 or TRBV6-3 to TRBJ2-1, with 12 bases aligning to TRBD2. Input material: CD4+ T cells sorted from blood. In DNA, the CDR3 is TGTGCCAGCAGTTACAGGACTAGCGGGACTTGGCAGTTCTTC. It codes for CASSYRTSGTWQFF.